This TCR beta chain was captured in a study of CD8 T cells in Susac syndrome. RNA amounts of about 0.5 to 1 ug underwent reverse transcription with random hexamers. The authors amplified TCR beta CDR3 across 54 Vbeta and 13 Jbeta using immunoSEQ multiplex PCR. In TCRdb, the immunoSEQ multiplex PCR reads were re-called with MiXCR into one record per CDR3 protein. The sample lists fewer than 200,000 distinct CDR3 sequences, approximately 93% occurring once. V was cut by 2 bases and J by 1 base, with 5 bases left in between. The CDR3 runs 14 residues. In germline, CDR1 is LGHNA, CDR2 YNFKEQ. Peripheral blood CD8+ and CD4+ T cells were profiled by TCR beta sequencing. The controls, all healthy donors, were matched for age and sex. With regard to this clonotype: Its antigen remains unknown.

The study, taken as a whole, reports: It was acknowledged in the study that its TCR sequencing and HLA analysis involved a relatively small number of individuals.

V is TRBV4-2 and J is TRBJ1-4, with no clear D. The sequencing sample was made of CD4+ T cells from PBMCs. The TCR sequence derives from a human donor in good health. DNA of the CDR3: TGTGCCAGCAGCCAACAGCGAACTAATGAAAAACTGTTTTTT. It translates to CASSQQRTNEKLFF.